These 2 T cell receptor beta chains originate from one sample sequenced in a study of Ad26.COV2.S vaccination and SARS-CoV-2 variants. This table comes from immunoSEQ multiplex PCR, and its TCRdb copy is limited to in-frame clones, with some not included. This table holds about 350,000 clones, approximately 85% found once. As for treatment: roughly 19 received Ad26.COV2.S at low or high dose, single or two shots; about five received placebo; per-sample allocation not given. All samples were drawn on day 63, counting from the first vaccine or placebo injection. The starting material was peripheral blood, obtained in a trial of Ad26.COV2.S vaccine versus placebo. The receptors shown here come from a person aged 18-65 years who received the Ad26.COV2.S COVID-19 vaccine or a placebo.

The V and J genes are TRBV7-2 and TRBJ2-7; D not resolved. Germline V CDR1 and CDR2: SGHTA, FQGNSA. The CDR3 consists of 15 residues. V shed 5 bases and J shed 6 bases, with 20 bases lying between them. DNA for the CDR3: TGTGCCAGCAGCCCCTGGACCGTCAGAGTCGGCGAGCAGTACTTC. Translation: CASSPWTVRVGEQYF. The whole variable domain, remainder taken from reference TRBV7-2 and TRBJ2-7, is GAGVSQSPSNKVTEKGKDVELRCDPISGHTALYWYRQSLGQGLEFLIYFQGNSAPDKSGLPSDRFSAERTGGSVSTLTIQRTQQEDSAVYLCASSPWTVRVGEQYFGPGTRLTVT.

The chain has TRBV5-4 and TRBJ2-5; the D gene could be TRBD1 or TRBD2 (6 bases each). Trimming removed 0 bases from V and 5 bases from J, with 17 bases in between. CDR1 and CDR2 (germline): SGHNT, YYREEE (reference sequence). The CDR3 contains 16 residues. The CDR3 DNA is TGTGCCAGCAGCTTGGCCGGCAAGGGGGGCCGGGAGACCCAGTACTTC. Translated: CASSLAGKGGRETQYF.